Each of the 21 T cell receptor beta chains below was sequenced from the same sample in a study of blood T cell repertoires in COVID-19. Repertoires were generated with immunoSEQ multiplex PCR, while TCRdb's copy carries only in-frame clones and drops some. Counted here are approximately 210,000 clones, 88% occurring once; the ten biggest clones make up about 4.5%. The sample taken for sequencing was peripheral blood. These receptors all stem from a human donor in a cohort sampled during active COVID-19.

This rearrangement joins TRBV5-5 to TRBJ1-1, with 9 bases identical to TRBD1. The CDR3 sequence is 14 residues long. V was clipped by 4 bases and J by 4 bases; unmatched bases: 5. The V gene's germline CDR1 is SGHKS and CDR2 YYEKEE (reference sequence). The CDR3 reads CASSPGQGRTEAFF. The CDR3 DNA reads TGTGCCAGCAGCCCAGGACAGGGGCGCACTGAAGCTTTCTTT.

This clone appeared once. J is TRBJ1-2 and V is TRBV3-1 (or the pseudogene TRBV3-2); D is perhaps TRBD1 (5 bases). Germline-derived CDR1 and CDR2 are LGHDT and YNNKEL (reference sequence). The CDR3 has 14 amino acids. Trimming pared 1 base from V and 7 bases from J, leaving 13 bases between. The CDR3 is CASSQAFGAGGYTF. The DNA of the CDR3 is TGTGCCAGCAGCCAAGCATTTGGGGCCGGTGGCTACACCTTC.

This clone showed up just once. The V gene is TRBV2, the J gene TRBJ2-7; no reliable D call. The germline gives CDR1 SNHLY, CDR2 FYNNEI. This CDR3 has 14 amino acids. The V end lost 3 bases, the J end lost 2 bases, and 11 bases lay between the germline ends. Here the CDR3 DNA reads TGTGCCAGCAGTGAGGGTAGCATCGCCTACGAGCAGTACTTC. Amino acids: CASSEGSIAYEQYF.

The chain links TRBV27 to TRBJ1-4; the match to TRBD1 covers 7 bases. The CDR3 has 15 amino acids. The V gene's germline CDR1 is MNHEY and CDR2 SMNVEV (reference sequence). V was clipped by 3 bases and J by 4 bases; unmatched bases: 5. The CDR3 loop reads CASSLGQTINEKLFF. CDR3 nucleotide sequence: TGTGCCAGCAGTTTGGGACAGACGATTAATGAAAAACTGTTTTTT.

This clone was seen just once. The chain combines TRBV6-2 or TRBV6-3 with TRBJ2-1; 7 positions agree with TRBD1. Trimming at V came to 5 bases and at J to 3 bases, leaving 4 bases not matched to a gene. Germline CDR1 is MNHEY and CDR2 is SVGEGT. CDR3 length equals 14 residues. CDR3 sequence reads: CASSAGTDYNEQFF. CDR3 bases: TGTGCCAGCAGTGCCGGGACAGACTACAATGAGCAGTTCTTC.

The chain recombines TRBV7-9 with TRBJ2-1; 10 bases match TRBD2. Germline trimming cut 3 bases from V and 10 bases from J; bases unmatched to any gene: 15. There are 17 residues in the CDR3. Germline CDR1 SEHNR, CDR2 FQNEAQ (reference sequence). The CDR3 protein is CASSFTSGTPLRGEQFF. The DNA for the CDR3 is TGTGCCAGCAGCTTCACTAGCGGGACCCCCCTACGTGGCGAGCAGTTCTTC.

V gene TRBV10-3 combines with J gene TRBJ2-1; TRBD2 is a possible D gene (5 bases). The CDR3 covers 12 residues. Germline loops: CDR1 ENHRY, CDR2 SYGVKD. Trimming stripped 6 bases from V and 6 bases from J, with 9 bases between. CDR3 region: CAISAGSNEQFF. CDR3 coding DNA: TGTGCCATCAGCGCTGGGAGCAATGAGCAGTTCTTC.

This rearrangement joins TRBV10-2 to TRBJ2-7; the match to TRBD2 covers 9 bases. V gave up 7 bases and J gave up 1 base; unmatched junction bases: 2. The CDR3 consists of 13 residues. Per germline, CDR1 WSHSY and CDR2 SAAADI. The CDR3 nucleotides are TGCGCCAGCATGACTAGCGGTTCCTACGAGCAGTACTTC. Encoded protein: CASMTSGSYEQYF.

The chain recombines TRBV7-2 with TRBJ1-2; D is perhaps TRBD1 (5 bases). Germline CDR1 is SGHTA and CDR2 is FQGNSA. The CDR3 totals 15 residues. Between the trimmed V and J ends, which lost 5 bases and 0 bases, there was a span of 13 bases. The CDR3 reads CASSGAGEANYGYTF. The CDR3 DNA follows: TGTGCCAGCAGCGGGGCCGGTGAAGCTAACTATGGCTACACCTTC.

This clone has a handful of counts. The chain combines TRBV7-2 with TRBJ2-2; D gene unclear. CDR1 is SGHTA, CDR2 FQGNSA, per germline. The CDR3 extends over 15 amino acids. The germline V and J ends were trimmed by 5 bases and 4 bases, with 14 bases remaining between them. CDR3 residues: CASSPSPGSTGELFF. CDR3 DNA: TGTGCCAGCAGCCCATCTCCGGGTAGCACCGGGGAGCTGTTTTTT.

CDR3 region: CASSVQGGNQPQHF. In nucleotides, the CDR3 is TGTGCCAGCAGCGTACAGGGCGGCAATCAGCCCCAGCATTTT. The gene calls are TRBV5-4 and TRBJ1-5; a possible D gene is TRBD1 (6 bases). There are 14 residues in the CDR3. Trimming pared 4 bases from V and 2 bases from J, leaving 10 bases between. The germline CDR1 and CDR2 sequences are SGHNT and YYREEE (reference sequence).

This clone was found a few times. The rearrangement links TRBV3-1 (or the pseudogene TRBV3-2) to TRBJ2-6; 9 nucleotides agree with TRBD2. Germline CDR1 is LGHDT and CDR2 is YNNKEL (reference sequence). The CDR3 spans 24 residues. The trim removed 0 bases at V and 2 bases at J, leaving 23 bases unmatched. Written as DNA, the CDR3 is TGTGCCAGCAGCCAAGATGCCCGAGGTAGCGGGAGTCTGGGGAGAAGAACTGGGGCCAACGTCCTGACTTTC. The encoded protein is CASSQDARGSGSLGRRTGANVLTF.

The rearrangement uses TRBV27 and TRBJ2-7; 9 bases match TRBD1. Germline V gene lookup returns CDR1 MNHEY and CDR2 SMNVEV (reference sequence). V trimming: 5 bases; J trimming: 4 bases; junction bases outside the gene matches: 15. The CDR3 loop spans 17 amino acids. DNA for the CDR3: TGTGCCAGCAGTCTCAGAGCACCGGGACAGGGCGCATACGAGCAGTACTTC. Translating it yields CASSLRAPGQGAYEQYF.

The J gene is TRBJ2-7, the V gene TRBV5-1; perhaps TRBD1 as D (5 bases). This CDR3 spans 15 amino acids. Trimming removed 4 bases from V and 2 bases from J, with 16 bases in between. CDR1 is SGHRS and CDR2 is YFSETQ in the germline V gene. The CDR3 here is CASSGKTDIPYEQYF. DNA for the CDR3: TGCGCCAGCAGCGGGAAGACGGACATCCCCTACGAGCAGTACTTC.

The genes are TRBV30 and TRBJ2-5, with 12 bases matching TRBD2. Germline CDR1 reads GTSNPN; CDR2 reads SVGIG (reference sequence). With V trimmed by 1 base and J by 1 base, 4 bases remained unmatched. The CDR3 runs to 16 residues. In DNA, the CDR3 is TGTGCCTGGAGTGGGACTAGCGGGGCTCTCCAAGAGACCCAGTACTTC. Translating gives CAWSGTSGALQETQYF.

This chain connects TRBV20-1 to TRBJ2-7; TRBD2 aligns across 7 bases. This CDR3 is built from 11 residues. Germline V gives CDR1 DFQATT, CDR2 SNEGSKA (reference sequence). After removal of 8 bases from V and 9 bases from J, the junction contained 10 bases not matched to a gene. The CDR3 DNA follows: TGCAGTTTGCGGGAGAATTACCGGCAGTACTTC. Translation: CSLRENYRQYF.

The chain joins TRBV2 to TRBJ1-1; 8 nucleotides line up with TRBD1. The CDR3 length is 13 residues. CDR1 and CDR2 from the germline V gene are SNHLY and FYNNEI. Germline trimming cut 7 bases from V and 11 bases from J; bases unmatched to any gene: 12. CDR3 nucleotide sequence: TGTGCCAGCACAGGACAGGGCCCGGGCCTGGCTTTCTTT. Its protein is CASTGQGPGLAFF.

The chain joins TRBV12-3 or TRBV12-4 to TRBJ2-7; 9 bases are a match to TRBD2. CDR3 length: 13 residues. V was clipped by 8 bases and J by 6 bases; unmatched bases: 8. CDR3 in DNA: TGTGCCAGCCTCGCGGGGGGGAGGAGCGAGCAGTACTTC. Protein sequence: CASLAGGRSEQYF.

The J gene is TRBJ1-1, the V gene TRBV13; maybe TRBD1 (6 bases). The CDR3 extends over 15 amino acids. Germline V gene sequence: CDR1 PRHDT, CDR2 FYEKMQ (reference sequence). V lost 5 bases, J lost 1 base, and 14 bases lay in between. The CDR3 DNA is TGTGCCAGCAGCCTGCACACAGGGAAGAACACTGAAGCTTTCTTT. This translates into CASSLHTGKNTEAFF.

V gene TRBV19 combines with J gene TRBJ2-7, with a possible D match to TRBD2 (5 bases). Germline-derived CDR1 and CDR2 are LNHDA and SQIVND (reference sequence). The CDR3 is 12 amino acids. V lost 3 bases to trimming and J lost 6 bases, with 9 bases between them. The CDR3 region has the DNA TGTGCCAGTAGTATCGGTGGAGGCGAGCAGTACTTC. Translation: CASSIGGGEQYF.

J is TRBJ2-1 and V is TRBV19, with 12 bases identical to TRBD1. CDR1 LNHDA and CDR2 SQIVND come from the germline V gene (reference sequence). There are 16 residues in the CDR3. V shed 5 bases and J 7 bases; nucleotides not matched to a gene: 9. The CDR3, as DNA: TGTGCCAGTAGTGATCCCTCGGGACAGGGGGCAAATGAGCAGTTCTTC. Protein product: CASSDPSGQGANEQFF.